The TCR beta chain under discussion was sequenced for a study of response to subunit inactivated influenza vaccine. Findings and limits, study-wide: Authors suggested that a seasonal influenza vaccination recruits few new T cells each time.

This clonotype was picked up a small number of times. The antigen remains undetermined. TCRdb recomputed calls from the RT-PCR reads with MiXCR, one row per CDR3 protein. The table lists roughly 790,000 distinct CDR3 sequences, about 20% of them singletons. The sample in question was PBMCs from blood, obtained approximately 5 days after vaccination. The source of this sequence is a man between 50 and 59 years old who received an inactivated influenza vaccine.

The DNA of the CDR3 is TGCAGCGTTGCCTCCGGGACAGGGGGGACTGAAGCTTTCTTT. Amino acid sequence: CSVASGTGGTEAFF. The chain combines TRBV29-1 with TRBJ1-1, with 11 bases matching TRBD1. The CDR3 consists of 14 residues. Germline loops: CDR1 SQVTM, CDR2 ANQGSEA. Trimming took 4 bases from V and 5 from J; bases not matched to a gene: 6.